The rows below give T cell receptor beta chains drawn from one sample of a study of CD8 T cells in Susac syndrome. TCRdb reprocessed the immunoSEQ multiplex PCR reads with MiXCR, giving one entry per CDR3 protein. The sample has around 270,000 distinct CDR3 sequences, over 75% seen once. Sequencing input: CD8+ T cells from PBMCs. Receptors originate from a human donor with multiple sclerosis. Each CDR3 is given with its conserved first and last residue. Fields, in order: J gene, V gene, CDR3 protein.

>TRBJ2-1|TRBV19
CASSAEGPDSYNEQFF
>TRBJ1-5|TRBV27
CASKGGNQPQHF
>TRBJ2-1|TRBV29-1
CSFSAGQRPFF
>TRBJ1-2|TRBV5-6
CASSYGTPLLEGYTF
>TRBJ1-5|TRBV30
CAWSLTGLGQPQHF
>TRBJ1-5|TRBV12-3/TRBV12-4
CASSFSAGYGLQPQHF
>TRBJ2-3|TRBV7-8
CASRSVAGPFKDTQYF
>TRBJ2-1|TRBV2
CASSPYQGWEQFF
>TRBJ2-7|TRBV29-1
CSVLGGSSYEQYF
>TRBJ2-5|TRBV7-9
CASSSGQAAKTQYF